Below are 9 T cell receptor beta chains sequenced from a single sample in a study of PD-L1 blockade in urothelial cancer listed by TCRdb under 2017. Libraries were made using the immunoSEQ multiplex PCR assay. TCRdb took over this immuneACCESS table, retaining in-frame rearrangements with V and J assigned. Such tables are incomplete; in checked studies, under half of the missing clones stem from an unresolved V gene, and the remainder is unexplained. The sample has tens of thousands of clones on record, 80% to 85% of them singletons. The top ten clones comprise 8.5% to 10% of the sample. In light of the paper, this sample's time point label describes: pretreatment peripheral blood. This sample comprised PBMCs, obtained around atezolizumab (anti-PD-L1) treatment. The receptor set was obtained from a woman in her sixties or seventies with urothelial cancer.

The chain employs TRBV7-2 and TRBJ2-5; D not certain. The CDR3 contains 14 residues. CDR1 and CDR2 (germline): SGHTA, FQGNSA. V was pared by 5 bases and J by 2 bases, with 12 bases between. The CDR3 region has the DNA TGTGCCAGCAGCCCGCCTACTCGACAAGAGACCCAGTACTTC. Residues: CASSPPTRQETQYF.

The chain joins TRBV6-1 to TRBJ1-5, with 8 bases aligning to TRBD1. The CDR3 runs 13 residues. The germline gives CDR1 MNHNS, CDR2 SASEGT. V shed 5 bases and J 5 bases; nucleotides not matched to a gene: 2. In nucleotides, the CDR3 is TGTGCCAGCAGTCTGGACAGGGATCAGCCCCAGCATTTT. Amino acid sequence: CASSLDRDQPQHF.

The chain carries TRBV4-1 and TRBJ1-5; D possibly corresponds to TRBD1 (6 bases). The CDR3 contains 16 residues. Germline CDR1 reads MGHRA; CDR2 reads YSYEKL. Trimming removed 3 bases from V and 7 bases from J, with 19 bases in between. The CDR3 region is CASSQLAGGLRQPQHF. In DNA, the CDR3 is TGCGCCAGCAGCCAGTTGGCGGGGGGGCTAAGGCAGCCCCAGCATTTT.

This clone was detected a few times. The gene calls are TRBV19 and TRBJ1-5; D is perhaps TRBD1 (5 bases). V was pared by 3 bases and J by 2 bases, with 11 bases between. Germline-derived CDR1 and CDR2 are LNHDA and SQIVND (reference sequence). The CDR3 contains 15 residues. This CDR3 is CASSMSRAGNQPQHF. The CDR3 nucleotides are TGTGCCAGTAGTATGTCCAGGGCGGGCAATCAGCCCCAGCATTTT.

This rearrangement joins TRBV5-4 to TRBJ2-3; 12 bases fit TRBD2. The trim removed 0 bases at V and 0 bases at J, leaving 2 bases unmatched. This CDR3 has 17 residues. Germline loops: CDR1 SGHNT, CDR2 YYREEE (reference sequence). The CDR3 DNA follows: TGTGCCAGCAGCTTGGGACTAGCGGGGGCAAGCACAGATACGCAGTATTTT. It yields the protein CASSLGLAGASTDTQYF.

The rearrangement links TRBV7-3 to TRBJ2-3; maybe TRBD2 (5 bases). The V gene lost 1 base and the J gene lost 5 bases, with 10 bases spanning the gap. This CDR3 contains 14 residues. Germline V CDR1 and CDR2: SGHTA, FQGTGA. The CDR3 sequence is CASSLRGVGDTQYF. CDR3 bases: TGTGCCAGCAGCTTAAGGGGAGTTGGAGATACGCAGTATTTT.

This chain uses TRBV27 with TRBJ2-2; D might be TRBD1 (7 bases). The germline V gene has CDR1 MNHEY and CDR2 SMNVEV (reference sequence). The CDR3 spans 20 residues. The V end was cut by 6 bases, the J end by 5 bases, with 31 bases between. The CDR3 coding sequence is TGTGCCAGCAGATCCACCCAACGGGGGAACAGGGGATGGGGAACCGGGGAGCTGTTTTTT. It is translated as CASRSTQRGNRGWGTGELFF.

In this sample, this clone turned up once. The chain has TRBV10-3 and TRBJ1-6; 7 bases align to TRBD1. This CDR3 has 16 residues. Trimming cost V 0 bases and J 10 bases; bases outside gene matches: 9. Germline loops: CDR1 ENHRY, CDR2 SYGVKD. DNA of the CDR3: TGTGCCATCAGTGAGTCGGCGTACAGGGGTGGCTCACCCCTCCACTTT. Its protein product is CAISESAYRGGSPLHF.

DNA of the CDR3: TGTGCCACTTCCGGGACAACTAAACAGCCCCAGCATTTT. It encodes CATSGTTKQPQHF. The J gene is TRBJ1-5, the V gene TRBV19, with TRBD1 as a possible D gene (6 bases). Germline V CDR1 and CDR2: LNHDA, SQIVND (reference sequence). CDR3 length: 13 residues. V lost 10 bases and J lost 7, with 17 bases in between.